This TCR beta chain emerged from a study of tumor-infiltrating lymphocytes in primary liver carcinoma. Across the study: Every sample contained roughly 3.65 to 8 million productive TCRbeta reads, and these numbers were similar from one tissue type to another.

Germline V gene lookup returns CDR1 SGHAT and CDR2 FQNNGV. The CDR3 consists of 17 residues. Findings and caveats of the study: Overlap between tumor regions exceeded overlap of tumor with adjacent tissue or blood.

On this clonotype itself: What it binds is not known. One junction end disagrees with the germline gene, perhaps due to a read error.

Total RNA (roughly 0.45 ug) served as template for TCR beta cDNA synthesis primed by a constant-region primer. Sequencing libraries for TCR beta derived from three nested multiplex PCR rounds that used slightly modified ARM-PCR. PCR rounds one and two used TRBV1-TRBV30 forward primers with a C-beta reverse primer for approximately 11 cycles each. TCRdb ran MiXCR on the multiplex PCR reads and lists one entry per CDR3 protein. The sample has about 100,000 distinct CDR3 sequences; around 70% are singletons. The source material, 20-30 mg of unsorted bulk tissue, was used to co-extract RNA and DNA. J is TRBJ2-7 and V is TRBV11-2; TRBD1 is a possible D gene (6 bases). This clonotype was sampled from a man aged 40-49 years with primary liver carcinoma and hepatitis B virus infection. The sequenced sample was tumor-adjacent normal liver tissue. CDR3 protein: CASSLDFGTPRSYKQYF. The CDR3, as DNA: TGTGCCAGCAGCTTAGACTTCGGGACACCCAGATCCTACAAGCAATACTTC. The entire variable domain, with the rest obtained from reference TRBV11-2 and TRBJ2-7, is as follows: EAGVAQSPRYKIIEKRQSVAFWCNPISGHATLYWYQQILGQGPKLLIQFQNNGVVDDSQLPKDRFSAERLKGVDSTLKIQPAKLEDSAVYLCASSLDFGTPRSYKQYFGPGTRLTVT.